This T cell receptor (beta chain) was sequenced during a study of T cell repertoires in cytomegalovirus infection. Each CDR3 protein is one row after TCRdb ran MiXCR on the reads. The sample has approximately 120,000 distinct CDR3 sequences, approximately 30% seen once. Germline V gene data show CDR1 as SGHTA and CDR2 as FQGNSA. The CDR3 runs 15 residues. Trimming removed 1 base from V and 0 bases from J, with 7 bases in between. Many counts were recorded for this clonotype. Its target is not known. Here the sequenced sample was CD8+ T cells from cultured PBMCs, taken from culture after CMV antigen stimulation. The source of this sequence is a human donor in good health (CMV status not recorded). Some clones in this sample may be carry-over from other donors' samples. The gene calls are TRBV7-2 and TRBJ2-1, with D possibly matching TRBD2 (5 bases). The CDR3 sequence is CASSLGEFSYNEQFF. The CDR3 nucleotides read TGTGCCAGCAGCTTAGGGGAGTTCTCCTACAATGAGCAGTTCTTC.